The entry that follows covers one TCR beta chain sequence. The sample is drawn from a study of beta chain features in type 1 diabetes. What was sequenced were expressed TCRB transcripts, since all of the isolated RNA had been reverse transcribed. Only in-frame clones appear in the TCRdb table, and some are missing; sequencing was by immunoSEQ multiplex PCR. The top ten hold approximately 0.016% of the sample, which has roughly 330,000 clones, roughly 11% seen once. Germline V gene lookup returns CDR1 MGHRA and CDR2 YSYEKL. V was pared by 0 bases and J by 8 bases, with 10 bases between. CDR3 size: 14 residues.

The origin of this receptor is a woman aged 30 to 39 in good health. The sample comprised naive CD4+ T cells from blood. The V call is TRBV4-1, the J call TRBJ2-2; tentatively, D is TRBD2 (5 bases). The CDR3 region has the DNA TGCGCCAGCAGCCAAGAAGCGGCTCCTGGGGAGCTGTTTTTT. Translated, it gives CASSQEAAPGELFF.